This entry is about one T cell receptor (beta chain). The antigen remains undetermined. The data were obtained in a study of CD8+ T cells in alopecia areata. General study results and limits: Scalp clonality and expanded CD8+ clones among the top 100 showed significant decreases with tofacitinib.

Stated treatment: oral pan-JAK inhibitor, 5-10 mg twice daily. Isolated RNA was reverse transcribed into cDNA used as the sequencing template. Produced via immunoSEQ multiplex PCR; TCRdb's table is partial and in-frame only. The sample has about 220,000 clones, more than 45% seen once; the top ten hold about 1.6%. Deletions cut 5 bases from V and 2 bases from J, with 12 bases between. The CDR3 runs 15 residues. The germline V gene encodes CDR1 MNHEY and CDR2 SMNVEV (reference sequence). The clonotype originates from a human donor with alopecia areata. The source was CD4+ T cells sorted from blood, collected at week 4, from a patient treated with tofacitinib. The rearrangement joins TRBV27 to TRBJ2-2; possibly TRBD1 for D (6 bases). The CDR3 nucleotides read TGTGCCAGCAGTCGAAAACAGGGAAACACCGGGGAGCTGTTTTTT. Encoded protein: CASSRKQGNTGELFF.